What follows are 8 T cell receptor beta chains derived from one specimen sequenced in a study of control samples from healthy donors and cancer patients. TCRdb keeps only in-frame clones here, not all; method: immunoSEQ multiplex PCR. The sample shows 120,000 or so clones, 90% to 95% of them seen only once. Source material: blood. These receptors were collected from a woman aged 18-29 years in good health.

V gene TRBV7-2 combines with J gene TRBJ1-1; possibly TRBD1 for D (5 bases). CDR3 size: 15 residues. V gave up 8 bases and J gave up 6 bases, with 22 bases separating them. Germline loops: CDR1 SGHTA, CDR2 FQGNSA. CDR3 sequence reads: CASQRGGGLGSEAFF. The DNA of the CDR3 is TGTGCCAGCCAGAGGGGCGGAGGGCTGGGCTCTGAAGCTTTCTTT.

The V call is TRBV21-1, the J call TRBJ2-4; the table gives TRBD1 as D, unverified against the DNA. TRBV21-1 is termed a pseudogene. The CDR3 spans 17 residues. The CDR3 spells CASSWHRGVRAKNIQYF. DNA for the CDR3: TGTGCCAGCAGTTGGCACAGGGGGGTAAGGGCCAAAAACATTCAGTACTTC.

The rearrangement uses TRBV2 and TRBJ1-6; 8 bases are shared with TRBD1. CDR3 length: 15 residues. Trimming at V came to 8 bases and at J to 6 bases, leaving 9 bases not matched to a gene. From germline, CDR1 is SNHLY and CDR2 FYNNEI. For the CDR3, the DNA is TGTGCCAGCTCTATCAGGGGGCGAGGTAATTCACCCCTCCACTTT. Residues: CASSIRGRGNSPLHF.

The chain links TRBV10-3 to TRBJ2-7; 7 nucleotides line up with TRBD1. The CDR3 is 12 amino acids. Germline CDR1 ENHRY, CDR2 SYGVKD. The trim removed 3 bases at V and 5 bases at J, leaving 1 base unmatched. The CDR3: CAISEQGNEQYF. As DNA, the CDR3 is TGTGCCATCAGTGAACAGGGGAACGAGCAGTACTTC.

This clone occurred once. The chain has TRBV5-1 and TRBJ1-2, with D possibly TRBD1 on 6 matching bases. In germline, CDR1 is SGHRS, CDR2 YFSETQ. The CDR3 spans 13 residues. V was cut by 4 bases and J by 6 bases, with 13 bases left in between. The DNA for the CDR3 is TGCGCCAGCAGCAACAGGGAAGTCGATGGCTACACCTTC. Encoded protein: CASSNREVDGYTF.

V and J are TRBV19 and TRBJ1-6, with TRBD1 matching over 7 bases. The CDR3 consists of 17 residues. The V segment lost 0 bases and the J segment 7 bases; nucleotides outside the gene matches: 9. CDR1 is LNHDA, CDR2 SQIVND, per germline (reference sequence). The CDR3 DNA sequence: TGTGCCAGTAGTATAGATCCTACGACAGGGAAGAATTCACCCCTCCACTTT. This sequence encodes CASSIDPTTGKNSPLHF.

Only a few counts were recorded for this clone. The chain links TRBV9 to TRBJ2-5; D uncertain. The germline V gene has CDR1 SGDLS and CDR2 YYNGEE. The V end lost 0 bases, the J end lost 7 bases, and 4 bases lay between the germline ends. There are 11 residues in the CDR3. CDR3 sequence reads: CASSVAGTQYF. The CDR3 coding sequence is TGTGCCAGCAGCGTAGCGGGGACCCAGTACTTC.

The rearrangement joins TRBV6-2 or TRBV6-3 to TRBJ2-7, with a weak D call TRBD1 (6 bases). Trimming shortened V by 0 bases and J by 2 bases, and 8 bases separated the two germline ends. The germline V gene encodes CDR1 MNHEY and CDR2 SVGEGT. This CDR3 has 14 residues. The CDR3 region is CASSYSNRAYEQYF. The CDR3 DNA reads TGTGCCAGCAGTTACTCCAACAGGGCCTACGAGCAGTACTTC.